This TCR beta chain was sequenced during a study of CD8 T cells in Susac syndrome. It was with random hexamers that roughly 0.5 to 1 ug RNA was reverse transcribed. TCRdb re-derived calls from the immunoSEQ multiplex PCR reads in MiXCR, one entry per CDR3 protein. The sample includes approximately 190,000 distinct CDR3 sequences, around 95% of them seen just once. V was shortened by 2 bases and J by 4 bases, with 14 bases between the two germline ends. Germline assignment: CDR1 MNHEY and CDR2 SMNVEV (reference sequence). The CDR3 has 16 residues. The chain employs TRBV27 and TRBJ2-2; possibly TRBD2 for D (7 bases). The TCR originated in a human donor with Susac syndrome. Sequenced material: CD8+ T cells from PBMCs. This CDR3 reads CASSLGGAVITGELFF. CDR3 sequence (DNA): TGTGCCAGCAGTTTAGGGGGGGCTGTGATCACCGGGGAGCTGTTTTTT.